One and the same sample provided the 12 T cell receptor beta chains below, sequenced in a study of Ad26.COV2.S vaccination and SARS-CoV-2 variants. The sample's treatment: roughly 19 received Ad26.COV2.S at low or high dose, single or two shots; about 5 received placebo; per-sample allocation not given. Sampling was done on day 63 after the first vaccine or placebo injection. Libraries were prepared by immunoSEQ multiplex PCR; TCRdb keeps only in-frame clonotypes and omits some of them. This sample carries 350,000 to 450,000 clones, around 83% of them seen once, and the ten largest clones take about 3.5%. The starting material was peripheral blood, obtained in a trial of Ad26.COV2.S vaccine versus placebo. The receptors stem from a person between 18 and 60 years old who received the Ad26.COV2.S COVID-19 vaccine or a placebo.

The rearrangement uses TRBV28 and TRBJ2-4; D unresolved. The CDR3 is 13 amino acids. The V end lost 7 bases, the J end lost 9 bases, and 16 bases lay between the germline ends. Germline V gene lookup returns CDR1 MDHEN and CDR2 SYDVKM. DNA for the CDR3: TGTGCCAGCAAGGAAGTAGGGTTGGTCATTCAGTACTTC. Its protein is CASKEVGLVIQYF.

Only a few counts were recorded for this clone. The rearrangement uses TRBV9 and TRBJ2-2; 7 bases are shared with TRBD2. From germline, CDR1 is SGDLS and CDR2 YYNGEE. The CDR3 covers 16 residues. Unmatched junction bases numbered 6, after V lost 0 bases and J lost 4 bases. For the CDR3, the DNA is TGTGCCAGCAGCGTAGTGGGGACTACGGCCACCGGGGAGCTGTTTTTT. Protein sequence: CASSVVGTTATGELFF.

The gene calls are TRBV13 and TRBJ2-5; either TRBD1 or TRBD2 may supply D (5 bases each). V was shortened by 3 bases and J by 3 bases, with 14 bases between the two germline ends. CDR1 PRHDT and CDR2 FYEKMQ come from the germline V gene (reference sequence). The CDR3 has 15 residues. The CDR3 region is CASSFQWQGEETQYF. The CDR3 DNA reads TGTGCCAGCAGCTTTCAGTGGCAGGGAGAAGAGACCCAGTACTTC.

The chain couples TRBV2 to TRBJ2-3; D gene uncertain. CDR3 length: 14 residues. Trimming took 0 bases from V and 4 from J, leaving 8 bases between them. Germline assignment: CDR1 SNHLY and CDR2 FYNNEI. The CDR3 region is CASSEAQLPDTQYF. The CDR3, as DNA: TGTGCCAGCAGTGAAGCACAGCTACCAGATACGCAGTATTTT.

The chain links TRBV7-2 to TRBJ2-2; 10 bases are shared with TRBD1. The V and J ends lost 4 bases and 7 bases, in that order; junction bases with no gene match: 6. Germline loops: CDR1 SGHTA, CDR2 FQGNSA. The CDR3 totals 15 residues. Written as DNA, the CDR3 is TGTGCCAGCAGCTCGGGACAGGGGCGGAGCGGGGAGCTGTTTTTT. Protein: CASSSGQGRSGELFF.

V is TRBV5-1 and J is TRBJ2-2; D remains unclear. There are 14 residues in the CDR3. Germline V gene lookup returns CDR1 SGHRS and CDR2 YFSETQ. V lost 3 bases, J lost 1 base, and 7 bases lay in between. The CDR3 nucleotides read TGCGCCAGCAGCTCCACACAGAACACCGGGGAGCTGTTTTTT. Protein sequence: CASSSTQNTGELFF.

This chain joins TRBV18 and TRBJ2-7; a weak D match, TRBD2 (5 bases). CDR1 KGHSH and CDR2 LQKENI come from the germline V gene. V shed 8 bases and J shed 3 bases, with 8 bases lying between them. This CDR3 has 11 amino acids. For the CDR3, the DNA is TGTGCCAGCCGAGGGAGCTACGAGCAGTACTTC. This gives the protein CASRGSYEQYF.

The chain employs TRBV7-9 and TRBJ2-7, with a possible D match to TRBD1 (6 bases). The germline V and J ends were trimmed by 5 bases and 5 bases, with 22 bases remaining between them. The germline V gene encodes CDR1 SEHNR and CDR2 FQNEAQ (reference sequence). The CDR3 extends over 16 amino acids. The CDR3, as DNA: TGTGCCAGCAGCCCCTCCGAAGGCCAGGGGTACGACGAGCAGTACTTC. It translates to CASSPSEGQGYDEQYF.

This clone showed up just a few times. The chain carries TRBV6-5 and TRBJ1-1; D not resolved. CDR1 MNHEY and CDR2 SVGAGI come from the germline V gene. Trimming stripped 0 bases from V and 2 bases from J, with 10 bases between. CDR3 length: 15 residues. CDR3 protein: CASSYSGQANTEAFF. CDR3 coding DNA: TGTGCCAGCAGTTACTCGGGCCAGGCCAACACTGAAGCTTTCTTT.

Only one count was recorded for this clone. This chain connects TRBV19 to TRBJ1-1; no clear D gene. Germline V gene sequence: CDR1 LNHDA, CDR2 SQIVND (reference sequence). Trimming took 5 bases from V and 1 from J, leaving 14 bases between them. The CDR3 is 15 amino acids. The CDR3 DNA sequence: TGTGCCAGTAGTCGTGGGCCGGCGGGGAACACTGAAGCTTTCTTT. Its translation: CASSRGPAGNTEAFF.

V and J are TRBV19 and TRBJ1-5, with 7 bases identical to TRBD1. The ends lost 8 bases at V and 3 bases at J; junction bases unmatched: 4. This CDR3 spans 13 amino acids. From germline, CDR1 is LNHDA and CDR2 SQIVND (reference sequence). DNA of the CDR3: TGTGCCAGTGGGGACAGCTACAATCAGCCCCAGCATTTT. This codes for CASGDSYNQPQHF.

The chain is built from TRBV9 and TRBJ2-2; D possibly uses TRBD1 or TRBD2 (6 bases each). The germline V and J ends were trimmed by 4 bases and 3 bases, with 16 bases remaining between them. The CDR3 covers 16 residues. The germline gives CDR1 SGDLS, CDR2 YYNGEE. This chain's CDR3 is CASSPQGGLYTGELFF. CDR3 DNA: TGTGCCAGCAGCCCCCAAGGGGGGCTCTACACCGGGGAGCTGTTTTTT.